This T cell receptor (beta chain) was captured by sequencing in a study of PD-1 blockade in classical Hodgkin lymphoma. Study-wide results and limits: Reported findings placed baseline TCR diversity lower in newly diagnosed patients (compared with healthy donors).

Each patient experienced a relapse that followed autologous stem cell transplantation, and brentuximab vedotin exposure varied. Deletions cut 0 bases from V and 1 base from J, with 6 bases between. Germline V lookup: CDR1 MRHNA, CDR2 SNTAGT. There are 15 residues in the CDR3. Repertoires were generated with immunoSEQ multiplex PCR, while TCRdb's copy carries only in-frame clones and drops some. The table includes around 100,000 clones, 85% to 90% detected once. Only a few counts were recorded for this clone. Its antigen remains unidentified. Sample: peripheral blood mononuclear cells (PBMCs), taken before the second cycle of nivolumab. The genes are TRBV6-4 and TRBJ2-2; D is uncertain. This sequence originates from a human donor with classical Hodgkin lymphoma. As DNA, the CDR3 is TGTGCCAGCAGTGACTCGGAGAAGAACACCGGGGAGCTGTTTTTT. This gives the protein CASSDSEKNTGELFF.